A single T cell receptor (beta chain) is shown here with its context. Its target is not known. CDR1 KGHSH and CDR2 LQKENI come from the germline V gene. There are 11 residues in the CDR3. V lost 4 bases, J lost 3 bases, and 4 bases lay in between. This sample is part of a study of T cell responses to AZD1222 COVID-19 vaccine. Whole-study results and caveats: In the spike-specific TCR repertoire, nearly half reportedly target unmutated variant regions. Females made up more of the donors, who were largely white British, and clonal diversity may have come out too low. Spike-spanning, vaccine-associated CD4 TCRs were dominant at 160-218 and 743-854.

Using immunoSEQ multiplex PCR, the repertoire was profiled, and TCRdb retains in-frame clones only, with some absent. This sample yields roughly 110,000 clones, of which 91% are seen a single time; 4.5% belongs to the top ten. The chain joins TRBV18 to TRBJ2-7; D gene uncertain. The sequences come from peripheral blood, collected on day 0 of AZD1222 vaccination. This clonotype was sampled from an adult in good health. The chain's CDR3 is CASSHNYEQYF. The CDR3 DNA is TGTGCCAGCTCACACAACTACGAGCAGTACTTC.